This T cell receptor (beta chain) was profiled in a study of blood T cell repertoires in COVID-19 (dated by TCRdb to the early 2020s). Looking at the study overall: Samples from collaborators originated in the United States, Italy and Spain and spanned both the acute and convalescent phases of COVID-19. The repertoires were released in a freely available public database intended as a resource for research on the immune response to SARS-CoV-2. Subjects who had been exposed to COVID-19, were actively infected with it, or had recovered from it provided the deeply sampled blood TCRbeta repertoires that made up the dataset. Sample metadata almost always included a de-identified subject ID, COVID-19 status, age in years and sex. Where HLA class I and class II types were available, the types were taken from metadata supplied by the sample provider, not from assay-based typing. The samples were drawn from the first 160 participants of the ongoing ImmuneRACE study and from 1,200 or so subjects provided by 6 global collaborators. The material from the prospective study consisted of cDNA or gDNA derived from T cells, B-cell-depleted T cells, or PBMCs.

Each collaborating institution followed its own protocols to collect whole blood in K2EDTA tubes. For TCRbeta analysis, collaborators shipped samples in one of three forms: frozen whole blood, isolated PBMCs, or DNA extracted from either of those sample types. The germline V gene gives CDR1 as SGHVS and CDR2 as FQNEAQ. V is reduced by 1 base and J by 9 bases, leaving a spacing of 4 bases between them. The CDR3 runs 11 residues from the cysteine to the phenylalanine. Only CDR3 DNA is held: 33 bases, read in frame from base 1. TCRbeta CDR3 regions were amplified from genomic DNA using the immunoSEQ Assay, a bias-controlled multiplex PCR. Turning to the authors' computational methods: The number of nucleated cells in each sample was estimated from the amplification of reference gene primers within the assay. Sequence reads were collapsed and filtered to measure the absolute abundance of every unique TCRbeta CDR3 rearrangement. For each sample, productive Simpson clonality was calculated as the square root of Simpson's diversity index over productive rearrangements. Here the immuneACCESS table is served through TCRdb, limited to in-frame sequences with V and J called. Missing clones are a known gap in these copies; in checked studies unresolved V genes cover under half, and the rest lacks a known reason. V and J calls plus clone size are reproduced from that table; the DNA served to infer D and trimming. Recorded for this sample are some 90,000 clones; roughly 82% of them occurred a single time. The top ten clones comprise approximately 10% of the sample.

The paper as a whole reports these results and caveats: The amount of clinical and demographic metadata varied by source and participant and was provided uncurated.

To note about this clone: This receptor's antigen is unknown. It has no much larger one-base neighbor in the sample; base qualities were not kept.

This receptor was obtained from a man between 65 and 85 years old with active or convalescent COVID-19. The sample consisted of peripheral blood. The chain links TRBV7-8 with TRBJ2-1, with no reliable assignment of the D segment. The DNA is TGTGCCAGCAGCTTAGGGAGTGAGCAGTTCTTC. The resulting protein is CASSLGSEQFF.